Below, 20 T cell receptor beta chains from the same sample are listed, as sequenced in a study of blood T cell repertoires in COVID-19. Sequencing used immunoSEQ multiplex PCR; TCRdb keeps in-frame clones, though not all of them. The top ten clones hold around 3% of a sample with about 240,000 clones, 86% of them seen once. Input material: PBMCs or T cells enriched from blood (not recorded which). The receptor set was obtained from a woman in her thirties or forties with acute COVID-19.

The V gene is TRBV4-1, the J gene TRBJ2-1; tentative D call: TRBD2 (5 bases). The CDR3 contains 13 residues. Germline-derived CDR1 and CDR2 are MGHRA and YSYEKL. The V end was cut by 3 bases, the J end by 8 bases, with 11 bases between. The CDR3 DNA is TGCGCCAGCAGCCACCGGGATCGGGATGAGCAGTTCTTC. Protein: CASSHRDRDEQFF.

This clone was seen just once. The rearrangement uses TRBV18 and TRBJ2-3; the D gene is possibly TRBD1 (7 bases). Trimming took 3 bases from V and 8 from J, leaving 18 bases between them. There are 15 residues in the CDR3. Germline CDR1 and CDR2: KGHSH and LQKENI. CDR3 in amino acids: CASSPRGTASRTQYF. The CDR3 region has the DNA TGTGCCAGCTCACCCCGCGGGACAGCGAGTCGTACGCAGTATTTT.

The chain uses TRBV4-1 and TRBJ2-5, with D perhaps TRBD2 (5 bases). CDR3 length equals 14 residues. V lost 2 bases to trimming and J lost 5 bases, with 12 bases between them. The germline gives CDR1 MGHRA, CDR2 YSYEKL. The CDR3 spells CASSQLRGPETQYF. The DNA for the CDR3 is TGCGCCAGCAGCCAACTTCGGGGTCCGGAGACCCAGTACTTC.

The chain is built from TRBV3-1 (or the pseudogene TRBV3-2) and TRBJ2-7, with D perhaps matching TRBD2 (6 bases). The CDR3 contains 14 residues. The germline V and J ends were trimmed by 1 base and 2 bases, with 9 bases remaining between them. The germline gives CDR1 LGHDT, CDR2 YNNKEL (reference sequence). The CDR3 is CASSQAAGPYEQYF. For the CDR3, the DNA is TGTGCCAGCAGCCAAGCCGCGGGACCCTACGAGCAGTACTTC.

The rearrangement links TRBV5-1 to TRBJ2-7, with 8 bases matching TRBD2. From germline, CDR1 is SGHRS and CDR2 YFSETQ. CDR3 length: 16 residues. J was trimmed by 2 bases and V by 6 bases; bases with no gene match: 13. The DNA of the CDR3 is TGCGCCAGCAATCGGGGGGGCGGGGGCTCGACCTACGAGCAGTACTTC. It is translated as CASNRGGGGSTYEQYF.

The CDR3 loop is CASSLPAGNYGYTF. CDR3 sequence (DNA): TGCGCCAGCAGCTTGCCGGCGGGAAACTATGGCTACACCTTC. The V and J genes are TRBV5-1 and TRBJ1-2; D uncertain. The CDR3 runs to 14 residues. Germline V CDR1 and CDR2: SGHRS, YFSETQ. V lost 1 base to trimming and J lost 2 bases, with 9 bases between them.

The J gene is TRBJ2-1, the V gene TRBV7-6, with 9 nucleotides matching TRBD2. V was pared by 0 bases and J by 3 bases, with 12 bases of the junction left unmatched. Germline CDR1 is SGHVS and CDR2 is FNYEAQ. The CDR3 is 19 residues long. Here the CDR3 reads CASSLAVAASGTVYNEQFF. CDR3 DNA: TGTGCCAGCAGCTTAGCTGTGGCGGCTAGCGGGACCGTCTACAATGAGCAGTTCTTC.

The rearrangement uses TRBV19 and TRBJ1-1, with a weak D call TRBD1 (6 bases). Germline V gene data show CDR1 as LNHDA and CDR2 as SQIVND (reference sequence). The CDR3 covers 14 residues. Trimming left V 5 bases short and J 3 bases short, with 13 bases between. CDR3 protein: CASSGITGHTEAFF. CDR3 bases: TGTGCCAGTAGTGGAATAACAGGGCACACTGAAGCTTTCTTT.

The chain links TRBV10-2 to TRBJ1-2; TRBD1 matches 11 bases. This CDR3 is built from 13 residues. CDR1 is WSHSY, CDR2 SAAADI, per germline. Trimming removed 9 bases from V and 6 bases from J; junction bases left unmatched: 6. In nucleotides, the CDR3 is TGCGCCAGTCGAGTGGACAGGGGGCATGGCTACACCTTC. Protein: CASRVDRGHGYTF.

As DNA, the CDR3 is TGCGCCAGCAGCGGGACTAGCGGGACCCAAGAGACCCAGTACTTC. This translates into CASSGTSGTQETQYF. This chain uses TRBV5-1 with TRBJ2-5; 13 bases align to TRBD2. Germline loops: CDR1 SGHRS, CDR2 YFSETQ. This CDR3 region has 15 residues. Losses at the gene ends were 4 bases for V and 1 base for J; bases not matched to a gene: 1.

As for this clone: The junction does not match germline at one end; this may be a read error. The chain employs TRBV7-7 and TRBJ2-1, with TRBD1 as a possible D gene (5 bases). The length of the CDR3 is 13 residues. Germline V lookup: CDR1 SSHAT, CDR2 FNYEAQ (reference sequence). The CDR3 DNA sequence: TGTGCTAGCAGCTGGTCGACAGACAATGAGCAGTTCTTC. Amino acid sequence: CASSWSTDNEQFF.

This clone was picked up a small number of times. J is TRBJ1-1 and V is TRBV6-1; D uncertain. Germline CDR1 MNHNS, CDR2 SASEGT. The CDR3 is 14 amino acids. Trimming took 0 bases from V and 1 from J, leaving 6 bases between them. CDR3 residues: CASSEAAQNTEAFF. In nucleotides, the CDR3 is TGTGCCAGCAGTGAAGCGGCCCAGAACACTGAAGCTTTCTTT.

This rearrangement joins TRBV9 to TRBJ1-6; weak D call: TRBD1 (6 bases). This CDR3 region has 15 residues. Germline V CDR1 and CDR2: SGDLS, YYNGEE. The V end was cut by 0 bases, the J end by 7 bases, with 11 bases between. The DNA for the CDR3 is TGTGCCAGCAGCGTAGAAGGGGGATTCAATTCACCCCTCCACTTT. Translated: CASSVEGGFNSPLHF.

The rearrangement links TRBV29-1 to TRBJ1-1, with D tentatively TRBD1 (5 bases). Per the germline V gene, CDR1 is SQVTM and CDR2 is ANQGSEA. Trimming took 3 bases from V and 2 from J, leaving 13 bases between them. This CDR3 has 14 amino acids. The chain's CDR3 is CSVEGPGLNTEAFF. CDR3 nucleotides: TGCAGCGTTGAGGGGCCGGGACTAAACACTGAAGCTTTCTTT.

This chain connects TRBV14 to TRBJ2-1; D might be TRBD2 (5 bases). V was shortened by 0 bases and J by 9 bases, with 9 bases between the two germline ends. The CDR3 has 13 residues. Germline CDR1 is SGHDN and CDR2 is FVKESK. The CDR3 DNA reads as TGTGCCAGCAGCCAAGATATCGGAGGTGAGCAGTTCTTC. This codes for CASSQDIGGEQFF.

V is TRBV24-1 and J is TRBJ1-5; D perhaps matches TRBD1 (5 bases). The CDR3 loop spans 12 amino acids. Trimming removed 3 bases from V and 9 bases from J, with 8 bases in between. Germline V gene sequence: CDR1 KGHDR, CDR2 SFDVKD. The DNA for the CDR3 is TGTGCCACCAGTGATGGGGGAGGGCCCCAGCATTTT. Protein: CATSDGGGPQHF.

The chain uses TRBV27 and TRBJ1-1, with no clear D. The CDR3 spans 14 residues. Germline V gene sequence: CDR1 MNHEY, CDR2 SMNVEV (reference sequence). V was shortened by 4 bases and J by 1 base, with 10 bases between the two germline ends. CDR3 region: CASSSPGWNTEAFF. CDR3 coding DNA: TGTGCCAGCAGTTCTCCGGGTTGGAACACTGAAGCTTTCTTT.

The V gene is TRBV11-3, the J gene TRBJ2-1; D unclear. The CDR3 has 13 amino acids. Germline CDR1 is SGHNT and CDR2 is YENEEA. V was clipped by 0 bases and J by 9 bases, with 9 bases between them. CDR3 residues: CASSLDSRSEQFF. As DNA, the CDR3 is TGTGCCAGCAGCTTAGATTCGAGGAGTGAGCAGTTCTTC.

The rearrangement links TRBV29-1 to TRBJ2-1; 7 positions agree with TRBD2. Germline-derived CDR1 and CDR2 are SQVTM and ANQGSEA. After removal of 6 bases from V and 3 bases from J, the junction contained 8 bases not matched to a gene. The CDR3 covers 14 residues. This chain's CDR3 is CSVPWGRGYNEQFF. DNA of the CDR3: TGCAGCGTCCCTTGGGGGAGGGGCTACAATGAGCAGTTCTTC.

The chain has TRBV2 and TRBJ2-7, with D tentatively TRBD2 (5 bases). The germline CDR1 and CDR2 sequences are SNHLY and FYNNEI. The CDR3 consists of 13 residues. Deletions cut 10 bases from V and 1 base from J, with 14 bases between. The CDR3 nucleotides read TGTGCCAACACGACTATTCTTTCCTACGAGCAGTACTTC. Its translation: CANTTILSYEQYF.